This TCR beta chain was obtained from a study of response to subunit inactivated influenza vaccine. Overall study results and limits: There was a suggestion from the authors that each seasonal influenza vaccination recruits few new T cells.

TCRdb re-called the RT-PCR reads through MiXCR, storing one row per CDR3 protein. Here the sample spans under 800,000 distinct CDR3 sequences, approximately 15% being singletons. CDR1 is SEHNR and CDR2 is FQNEAQ in the germline V gene (reference sequence). The V end lost 8 bases, the J end lost 0 bases, and 14 bases lay between the germline ends. This CDR3 contains 15 residues. There are many counts of this clonotype. The antigen remains unidentified. The sequence was collected from a man aged 50 or older who received an inactivated influenza vaccine. The sequences come from PBMCs from blood, collected less than 15 days before vaccination. The rearrangement joins TRBV7-9 to TRBJ1-5; D is undetermined. CDR3 bases: TGTGCCAGCGGCCACTCCAAATATAGCAATCAGCCCCAGCATTTT. This translates into CASGHSKYSNQPQHF.